These 31 T cell receptor beta chains were all obtained from the same sample, sequenced in a study of control samples from healthy donors and cancer patients. Method: immunoSEQ multiplex PCR; TCRdb's copy keeps in-frame clones and lacks some. Of around 83,000 clones in the sample, under 95% are singletons; the top ten hold over 1%. The sample comprised PBMCs. Every receptor here comes from a middle-aged woman with lung cancer.

V and J are TRBV5-1 and TRBJ2-7; 8 bases agree with TRBD1. Germline trimming cut 0 bases from V and 1 base from J; bases unmatched to any gene: 3. The germline V gene encodes CDR1 SGHRS and CDR2 YFSETQ. The CDR3 is 15 residues long. Here the CDR3 DNA reads TGCGCCAGCAGCTTGGAGACAGGGGTATCCTACGAGCAGTACTTC. It translates to CASSLETGVSYEQYF.

The chain couples TRBV9 to TRBJ2-7, with a weak D call TRBD2 (6 bases). Trimming took off 3 bases at V and 2 bases at J, with 18 bases between the two ends. This CDR3 comprises 16 residues. CDR1 and CDR2 from the germline V gene are SGDLS and YYNGEE. CDR3 DNA: TGTGCCAGCAGCGAGGGGACTCCGGGACGGACCTACGAGCAGTACTTC. It specifies CASSEGTPGRTYEQYF.

This clone has a handful of counts. The chain links TRBV4-1 to TRBJ2-6, with 7 bases lining up with TRBD1. The CDR3 spans 19 residues. After removal of 3 bases from V and 0 bases from J, the junction contained 11 bases not matched to a gene. Looked up from germline, CDR1 is MGHRA and CDR2 is YSYEKL. Written as DNA, the CDR3 is TGCGCCAGCAGCCACGGACAGGCCATTCGAAGCTCTGGGGCCAACGTCCTGACTTTC. Protein: CASSHGQAIRSSGANVLTF.

The rearrangement uses TRBV5-4 and TRBJ2-7, with D unresolved. CDR3 size: 15 residues. CDR1 is SGHNT, CDR2 YYREEE, per germline (reference sequence). The V end lost 2 bases, the J end lost 2 bases, and 14 bases lay between the germline ends. The CDR3 DNA is TGTGCCAGCAGCTTTTGGGAACGAGGCGCCTACGAGCAGTACTTC. Residues: CASSFWERGAYEQYF.

The V gene is TRBV6-4, the J gene TRBJ1-2; no clear D. Trimming left V 6 bases short and J 3 bases short, with 17 bases between. The CDR3 has 15 amino acids. CDR1 is MRHNA and CDR2 is SNTAGT in the germline V gene. The CDR3 coding sequence is TGTGCCAGCAGACCCGCAGTCGGGAGTGACTATGGCTACACCTTC. It codes for CASRPAVGSDYGYTF.

The rearrangement joins TRBV4-1 to TRBJ1-5; no firm D call. Trimming left V 7 bases short and J 0 bases short, with 13 bases between. The V gene's germline CDR1 is MGHRA and CDR2 YSYEKL. The CDR3 is 15 amino acids. The CDR3 DNA reads as TGCGCCAGCAAACCTGGGCCTTATAGCAATCAGCCCCAGCATTTT. Its protein is CASKPGPYSNQPQHF.

V gene TRBV19 combines with J gene TRBJ1-1; D may be TRBD1 (6 bases). Germline values: CDR1 LNHDA, CDR2 SQIVND (reference sequence). Deletions cut 7 bases from V and 6 bases from J, with 24 bases between. The CDR3 loop spans 16 amino acids. The CDR3 sequence: CASTPPRGASYAEAFF. DNA for the CDR3: TGTGCCAGTACCCCACCCCGGGGGGCCTCATATGCTGAAGCTTTCTTT.

This rearrangement joins TRBV10-3 to TRBJ2-5; D may be TRBD2 (6 bases). The CDR3 totals 14 residues. Looked up from germline, CDR1 is ENHRY and CDR2 is SYGVKD. V was trimmed by 8 bases and J by 2 bases, leaving 15 bases between them. The DNA of the CDR3 is TGTGCCATCGGGGAGAGCGGGTATCAAGAGACCCAGTACTTC. It translates to CAIGESGYQETQYF.

The rearrangement joins TRBV7-9 to TRBJ2-1; 8 nucleotides match TRBD1. V trimming: 4 bases; J trimming: 0 bases; junction bases outside the gene matches: 8. CDR3 size: 17 residues. Per germline, CDR1 SEHNR and CDR2 FQNEAQ (reference sequence). The CDR3 is CASSSTGGKSSYNEQFF. The CDR3 region has the DNA TGTGCCAGCAGCTCTACAGGGGGGAAGAGCTCCTACAATGAGCAGTTCTTC.

The rearrangement joins TRBV7-9 to TRBJ2-2; D perhaps matches TRBD1 (6 bases). Germline V gene sequence: CDR1 SEHNR, CDR2 FQNEAQ (reference sequence). This CDR3 comprises 15 residues. Between the trimmed V and J ends, which lost 5 bases and 5 bases, there was a span of 15 bases. In DNA, the CDR3 is TGTGCCAGCAGCCCTTCCGGGACACCGACCGGGGAGCTGTTTTTT. Translation gives CASSPSGTPTGELFF.

The chain links TRBV3-1 (or the pseudogene TRBV3-2) to TRBJ2-7; TRBD2 agrees at 10 bases. Per the germline V gene, CDR1 is LGHDT and CDR2 is YNNKEL (reference sequence). This CDR3 is built from 19 residues. The V segment lost 1 base and the J segment 3 bases; nucleotides outside the gene matches: 15. CDR3 sequence (DNA): TGTGCCAGCAGCCAAGTCCTGAAGGGTAGGACTAGCGGAGTCTACGAGCAGTACTTC. This codes for CASSQVLKGRTSGVYEQYF.

The chain uses TRBV20-1 and TRBJ2-5; a possible D gene is TRBD1 (6 bases). The germline gives CDR1 DFQATT, CDR2 SNEGSKA (reference sequence). The CDR3 length is 11 residues. V lost 3 bases and J 5 bases, leaving 7 bases between the germline ends. CDR3 residues: CSARRGETQYF. Written as DNA, the CDR3 is TGCAGTGCTAGGAGGGGGGAGACCCAGTACTTC.

The rearrangement links TRBV7-2 to TRBJ2-1; D is possibly TRBD1 or TRBD2 (5 bases each). The CDR3 contains 11 residues. Germline values: CDR1 SGHTA, CDR2 FQGNSA. V lost 5 bases and J 12 bases, leaving 11 bases between the germline ends. CDR3 in amino acids: CASSIRGVQFF. In DNA, the CDR3 is TGTGCCAGCAGCATTAGAGGGGTGCAGTTCTTC.

V usage is TRBV19 and J usage is TRBJ1-1; no clear D gene. V lost 2 bases, J lost 6 bases, and 16 bases lay in between. Looked up from germline, CDR1 is LNHDA and CDR2 is SQIVND (reference sequence). This CDR3 comprises 15 residues. The CDR3 region has the DNA TGTGCCAGTAGTATAATGAGTCAACTGCAGGCTGAAGCTTTCTTT. This gives the protein CASSIMSQLQAEAFF.

This clone was observed once. The CDR3, as DNA: TGTGCCAGCAGCCCGAGCAATGCTAATCAGCCCCAGCATTTT. As protein: CASSPSNANQPQHF. The chain combines TRBV6-2 or TRBV6-3 with TRBJ1-5; D is unclear. Germline V lookup: CDR1 MNHEY, CDR2 SVGEGT. The CDR3 is 14 amino acids. Deletions cut 6 bases from V and 4 bases from J, with 13 bases between.

J is TRBJ2-7 and V is TRBV30; perhaps TRBD2 as D (6 bases). V lost 4 bases, J lost 6 bases, and 16 bases lay in between. The germline CDR1 and CDR2 sequences are GTSNPN and SVGIG (reference sequence). This CDR3 spans 13 amino acids. The DNA for the CDR3 is TGTGCCTGGATCGGGGGATTCTCCGGCGAGCAGTACTTC. Protein product: CAWIGGFSGEQYF. The complete variable domain, with remaining parts taken from reference TRBV30 and TRBJ2-7, reads SQTIHQWPATLVQPVGSPLSLECTVEGTSNPNLYWYRQAAGRGLQLLFYSVGIGQISSEVPQNLSASRPQDRQFILSSKKLLLSDSGFYLCAWIGGFSGEQYFGPGTRLTVT.

This clone was observed a few times. The J gene is TRBJ1-4, the V gene TRBV7-8; no definite D call. In germline, CDR1 is SGHVS, CDR2 FQNEAQ. This CDR3 is built from 14 residues. V lost 1 base and J 4 bases, leaving 7 bases between the germline ends. Here the CDR3 reads CASSLEGYNEKLFF. In DNA form, the CDR3 reads TGTGCCAGCAGCTTAGAAGGTTATAATGAAAAACTGTTTTTT.

V is TRBV28 and J is TRBJ1-2; TRBD1 matches at 7 bases. Germline values: CDR1 MDHEN, CDR2 SYDVKM. J lost 6 bases, V lost 4 bases, and 8 bases had no gene match. The CDR3 consists of 14 residues. The CDR3 DNA reads as TGTGCCAGCAGTTACCCGGGACAGACTAATGGCTACACCTTC. Protein: CASSYPGQTNGYTF.

The CDR3 region has the DNA TGTGCCAGCAGTTCACCCCGGGCCCCGTGGGTGACCTACGAGCAGTACTTC. Translated: CASSSPRAPWVTYEQYF. This chain joins TRBV28 and TRBJ2-7; D ambiguous. V lost 4 bases and J 2 bases, leaving 21 bases between the germline ends. Germline CDR1 MDHEN, CDR2 SYDVKM. The CDR3 contains 17 residues.

This chain connects TRBV27 to TRBJ2-3; the D is unclear. Germline lookup yields CDR1 MNHEY and CDR2 SMNVEV (reference sequence). The V end lost 8 bases, the J end lost 0 bases, and 21 bases lay between the germline ends. This CDR3 has 17 residues. The CDR3 DNA reads as TGTGCCAGCCTCTCGTCCATGCCTTATTCTAGCACAGATACGCAGTATTTT. Amino acid sequence: CASLSSMPYSSTDTQYF.

The V call is TRBV5-1, the J call TRBJ1-1; 11 bases line up with TRBD1. The J segment lost 7 bases and the V segment lost 4 bases, leaving 6 bases of the junction unmatched. The CDR3 sequence is 14 residues long. Germline V gives CDR1 SGHRS, CDR2 YFSETQ. This chain's CDR3 is CASSLGQGGIEAFF. In nucleotides, the CDR3 is TGCGCCAGCAGCCTGGGACAGGGGGGGATTGAAGCTTTCTTT.

The chain joins TRBV25-1 to TRBJ2-2; no definite D call. Trimming shortened V by 3 bases and J by 6 bases, and 2 bases separated the two germline ends. The V gene's germline CDR1 is MGHDK and CDR2 SYGVNS. CDR3 size: 11 residues. CDR3 coding DNA: TGTGCCAGCAGTGACTCCGGGGAGCTGTTTTTT. Its protein is CASSDSGELFF.

V and J are TRBV7-9 and TRBJ1-2; TRBD1 is a possible D gene (5 bases). This CDR3 is built from 12 residues. Germline lookup yields CDR1 SEHNR and CDR2 FQNEAQ (reference sequence). Trimming removed 3 bases at V and 8 bases at J, with 10 bases between. The CDR3 region has the DNA TGTGCCAGCAGCTTTCAAGGGGTGGGCTACACCTTC. This encodes CASSFQGVGYTF.

The gene calls are TRBV7-8 and TRBJ1-4; no clear D gene. This CDR3 has 15 amino acids. V lost 1 base and J 3 bases, leaving 9 bases between the germline ends. CDR1 is SGHVS, CDR2 FQNEAQ, per germline. CDR3 residues: CASSLDRGSNEKLFF. CDR3 bases: TGTGCCAGCAGCTTAGATCGGGGATCTAATGAAAAACTGTTTTTT. The full variable domain, in which reference TRBV7-8 and TRBJ1-4 provide the parts outside the CDR3, is GAGVSQSPRYKVAKRGQDVALRCDPISGHVSLFWYQQALGQGPEFLTYFQNEAQLDKSGLPSDRFFAERPEGSVSTLKIQRTQQEDSAVYLCASSLDRGSNEKLFFGSGTQLSVL.

The genes are TRBV24-1 and TRBJ2-3; D is possibly TRBD2 (5 bases). Trimming left V 7 bases short and J 4 bases short, with 14 bases between. Germline V gives CDR1 KGHDR, CDR2 SFDVKD. This CDR3 spans 14 amino acids. Here the CDR3 reads CATSDRGFPDTQYF. The CDR3 coding sequence is TGTGCCACCAGCGACCGAGGGTTCCCAGATACGCAGTATTTT.

The genes are TRBV4-1 and TRBJ2-6; 7 nucleotides line up with TRBD1. Trimming took 1 base from V and 3 from J; bases not matched to a gene: 0. Germline assignment: CDR1 MGHRA and CDR2 YSYEKL. The CDR3 sequence is 15 residues long. The CDR3 DNA reads TGCGCCAGCAGCCAAGGACAGGGTGGGGCCAACGTCCTGACTTTC. This translates into CASSQGQGGANVLTF.

J is TRBJ1-5 and V is TRBV5-1; D may be TRBD1 (5 bases). From germline, CDR1 is SGHRS and CDR2 YFSETQ. This CDR3 spans 15 amino acids. Trimming removed 2 bases from V and 4 bases from J, with 13 bases in between. The CDR3 here is CASSLGGGSNQPQHF. CDR3 DNA sequence: TGCGCCAGCAGCTTAGGCGGGGGGTCAAATCAGCCCCAGCATTTT.

The chain recombines TRBV2 with TRBJ2-7, with 8 positions matching TRBD2. This CDR3 is 16 amino acids long. V trimming: 0 bases; J trimming: 6 bases; junction bases outside the gene matches: 10. Per the germline V gene, CDR1 is SNHLY and CDR2 is FYNNEI. Written as DNA, the CDR3 is TGTGCCAGCAGTGAAGCGAGGCTAGCGGGTCCCGCCGAGCAGTACTTC. It encodes CASSEARLAGPAEQYF.

The V and J genes are TRBV11-3 and TRBJ2-7; TRBD1 matches at 8 bases. CDR1 SGHNT and CDR2 YENEEA come from the germline V gene. The CDR3 length is 14 residues. Trimming cost V 6 bases and J 3 bases; bases outside gene matches: 7. The CDR3, as DNA: TGTGCCAGCAGGAACCAGGGGGCTAACTACGAGCAGTACTTC. The encoded protein is CASRNQGANYEQYF.

The chain joins TRBV3-1 (or the pseudogene TRBV3-2) to TRBJ1-1; TRBD1 matches 8 bases. The germline gives CDR1 LGHDT, CDR2 YNNKEL (reference sequence). The length of the CDR3 is 14 residues. J gave up 4 bases and V 1 base, and 2 bases lay outside the gene matches. The CDR3 sequence: CASSQVTGGTEAFF. CDR3 nucleotides: TGTGCCAGCAGCCAAGTAACAGGGGGCACTGAAGCTTTCTTT.

The chain carries TRBV5-6 and TRBJ1-1, with 9 positions matching TRBD1. V was clipped by 0 bases and J by 0 bases; unmatched bases: 12. There are 19 residues in the CDR3. Germline V gives CDR1 SGHDT, CDR2 YYEEEE. The CDR3 spells CASSLATGGAGGMNTEAFF. Written as DNA, the CDR3 is TGTGCCAGCAGCTTGGCCACAGGGGGCGCTGGGGGGATGAACACTGAAGCTTTCTTT.